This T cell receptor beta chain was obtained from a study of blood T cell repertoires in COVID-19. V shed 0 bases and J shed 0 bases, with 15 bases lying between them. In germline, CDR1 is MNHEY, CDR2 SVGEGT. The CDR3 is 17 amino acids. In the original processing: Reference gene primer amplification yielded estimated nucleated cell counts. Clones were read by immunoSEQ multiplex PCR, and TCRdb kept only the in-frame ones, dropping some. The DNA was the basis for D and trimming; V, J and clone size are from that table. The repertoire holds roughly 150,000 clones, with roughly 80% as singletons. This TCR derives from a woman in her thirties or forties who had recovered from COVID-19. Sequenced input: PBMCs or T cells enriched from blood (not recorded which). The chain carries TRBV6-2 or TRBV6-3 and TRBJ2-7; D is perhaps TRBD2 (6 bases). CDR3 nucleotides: TGTGCCAGCAGTTACTCGTTCGGACTATCGAACTCCTACGAGCAGTACTTC. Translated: CASSYSFGLSNSYEQYF.